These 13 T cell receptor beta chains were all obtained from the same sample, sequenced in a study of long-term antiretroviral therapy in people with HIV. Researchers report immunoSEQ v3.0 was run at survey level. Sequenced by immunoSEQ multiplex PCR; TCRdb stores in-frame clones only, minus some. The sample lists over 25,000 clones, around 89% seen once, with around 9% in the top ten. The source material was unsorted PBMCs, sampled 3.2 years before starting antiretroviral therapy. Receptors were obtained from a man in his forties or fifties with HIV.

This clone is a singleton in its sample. The CDR3 sequence is CASSDEGRTDTQYF. The CDR3 DNA sequence: TGCGCCAGCAGTGACGAGGGCCGGACAGATACGCAGTATTTT. This chain joins TRBV10-1 and TRBJ2-3; D possibly corresponds to TRBD2 (5 bases). Germline-derived CDR1 and CDR2 are WNHNN and SYGVQD (reference sequence). V was clipped by 3 bases and J by 3 bases, with 10 bases between them. This CDR3 is built from 14 residues.

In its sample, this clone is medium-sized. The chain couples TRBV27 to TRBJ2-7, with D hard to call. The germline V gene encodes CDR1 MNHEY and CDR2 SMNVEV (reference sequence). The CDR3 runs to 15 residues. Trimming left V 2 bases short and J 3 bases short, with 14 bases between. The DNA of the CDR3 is TGTGCCAGCAGTTTAGACCCCCGGTCGGTCTACGAGCAGTACTTC. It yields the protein CASSLDPRSVYEQYF.

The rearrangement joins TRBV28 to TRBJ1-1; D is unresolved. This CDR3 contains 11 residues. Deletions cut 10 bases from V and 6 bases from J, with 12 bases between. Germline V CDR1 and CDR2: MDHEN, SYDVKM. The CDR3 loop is CATRKSSEAFF. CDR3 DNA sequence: TGTGCCACCAGAAAGTCGTCTGAAGCTTTCTTT.

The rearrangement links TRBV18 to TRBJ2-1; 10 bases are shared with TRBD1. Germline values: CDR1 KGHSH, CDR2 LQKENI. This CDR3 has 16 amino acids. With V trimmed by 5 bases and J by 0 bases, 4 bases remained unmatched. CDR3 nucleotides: TGTGCCAGCTCAGACGACAGGGGGCGCTCCTACAATGAGCAGTTCTTC. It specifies CASSDDRGRSYNEQFF.

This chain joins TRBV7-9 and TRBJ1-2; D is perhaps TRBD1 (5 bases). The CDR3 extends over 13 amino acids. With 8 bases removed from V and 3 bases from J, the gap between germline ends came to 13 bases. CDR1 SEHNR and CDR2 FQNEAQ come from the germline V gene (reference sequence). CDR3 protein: CASWGGEDYGYTF. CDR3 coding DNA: TGTGCCAGCTGGGGGGGAGAGGACTATGGCTACACCTTC.

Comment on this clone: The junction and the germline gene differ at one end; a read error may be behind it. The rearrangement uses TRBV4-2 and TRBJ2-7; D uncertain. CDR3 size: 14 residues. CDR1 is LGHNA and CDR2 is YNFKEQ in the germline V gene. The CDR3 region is CASSQEAAPYEQYF. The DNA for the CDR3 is TGTGCCAGCAGCCAAGAGGCGGCCCCCTATGAGCAGTACTTC.

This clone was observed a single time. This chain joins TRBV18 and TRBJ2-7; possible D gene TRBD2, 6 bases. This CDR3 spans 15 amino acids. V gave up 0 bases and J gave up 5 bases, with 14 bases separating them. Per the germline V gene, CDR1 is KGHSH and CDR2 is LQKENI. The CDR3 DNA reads TGTGCCAGCTCACCACCTTTCGGGAGAATCCACGAGCAGTACTTC. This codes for CASSPPFGRIHEQYF.

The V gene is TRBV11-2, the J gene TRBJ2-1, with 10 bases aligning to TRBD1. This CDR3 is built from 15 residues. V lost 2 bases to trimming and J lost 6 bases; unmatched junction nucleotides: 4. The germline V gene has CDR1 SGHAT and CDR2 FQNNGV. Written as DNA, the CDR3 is TGTGCCAGCAGCTTACCAGGGACAGGGGCCAATGAGCAGTTCTTC. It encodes CASSLPGTGANEQFF.

CDR3 coding DNA: TGCGCCAGCAGTCGACAGACGAACACTGAAGCTTTCTTT. As protein: CASSRQTNTEAFF. This rearrangement joins TRBV5-1 to TRBJ1-1; D may be TRBD1 (5 bases). CDR1 SGHRS and CDR2 YFSETQ come from the germline V gene. The CDR3 is 13 residues long. V lost 5 bases, J lost 1 base, and 9 bases lay in between.

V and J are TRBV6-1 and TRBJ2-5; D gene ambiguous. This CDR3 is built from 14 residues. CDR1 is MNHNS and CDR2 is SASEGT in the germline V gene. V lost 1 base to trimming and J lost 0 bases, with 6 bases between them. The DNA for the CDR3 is TGTGCCAGCAGTGAAGACGGAAACCAAGAGACCCAGTACTTC. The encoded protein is CASSEDGNQETQYF.

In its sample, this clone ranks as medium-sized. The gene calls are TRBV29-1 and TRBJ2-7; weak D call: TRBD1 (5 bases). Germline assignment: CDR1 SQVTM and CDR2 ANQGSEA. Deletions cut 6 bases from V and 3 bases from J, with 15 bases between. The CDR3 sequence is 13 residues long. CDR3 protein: CSVRWGADYEQYF. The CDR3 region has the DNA TGCAGCGTAAGGTGGGGCGCTGACTACGAGCAGTACTTC.

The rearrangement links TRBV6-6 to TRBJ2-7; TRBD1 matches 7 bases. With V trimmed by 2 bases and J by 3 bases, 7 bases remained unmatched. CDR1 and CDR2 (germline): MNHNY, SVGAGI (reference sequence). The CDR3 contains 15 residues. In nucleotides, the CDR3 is TGTGCCAGCAGTTACCCAACAGGGGCCAACTACGAGCAGTACTTC. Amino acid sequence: CASSYPTGANYEQYF.

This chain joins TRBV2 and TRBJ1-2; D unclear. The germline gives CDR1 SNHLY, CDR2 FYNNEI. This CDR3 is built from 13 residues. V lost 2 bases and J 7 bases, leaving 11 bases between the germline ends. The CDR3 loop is CASSENHIGGYTF. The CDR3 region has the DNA TGTGCCAGCAGTGAAAACCATATTGGTGGCTACACCTTC.